The 14 T cell receptor beta chains in this list originate from one sample, sequenced in a study of blood T cell repertoires in COVID-19. Libraries were prepared by immunoSEQ multiplex PCR; TCRdb keeps only in-frame clonotypes and omits some of them. The sample has some 26,000 clones, about 90% seen once. Sequences were obtained from peripheral blood. The receptors come from a woman aged 45-65 years with active COVID-19.

V gene TRBV5-1 combines with J gene TRBJ1-4, with 7 bases aligning to TRBD1. The J segment lost 10 bases and the V segment lost 0 bases, leaving 3 bases of the junction unmatched. From germline, CDR1 is SGHRS and CDR2 YFSETQ. The CDR3 is 13 amino acids. CDR3 coding DNA: TGCGCCAGCAGCTTGGGTCAGGGGGGAAAACTGTTTTTT. Its translation: CASSLGQGGKLFF.

V and J are TRBV27 and TRBJ1-3; 8 positions match TRBD1. Germline loops: CDR1 MNHEY, CDR2 SMNVEV (reference sequence). The length of the CDR3 is 17 residues. V gave up 5 bases and J gave up 0 bases; unmatched junction bases: 9. The CDR3 DNA reads as TGTGCCAGCAGTCAAATACAGGGGGGATCCTCTGGAAACACCATATATTTT. It is translated as CASSQIQGGSSGNTIYF.

V usage is TRBV28 and J usage is TRBJ2-5; D ambiguous. CDR1 MDHEN and CDR2 SYDVKM come from the germline V gene. The CDR3 has 14 residues. V shed 0 bases and J shed 2 bases, with 7 bases lying between them. DNA of the CDR3: TGTGCCAGCAGTTTATGCCTTAAACAAGAGACCCAGTACTTC. Its protein product is CASSLCLKQETQYF.

The rearrangement uses TRBV14 and TRBJ2-2, with 7 bases aligning to TRBD1. V gave up 3 bases and J gave up 3 bases; unmatched junction bases: 4. The CDR3 is made up of 15 amino acids. The germline gives CDR1 SGHDN, CDR2 FVKESK. CDR3 residues: CASSHLGQDTGELFF. The CDR3 DNA sequence: TGTGCCAGCAGCCACCTCGGACAGGACACCGGGGAGCTGTTTTTT.

CDR3 DNA sequence: TGTGCCAGCAGCCAAGCGTGGGGAGACAATGAGCAGTTCTTC. This gives the protein CASSQAWGDNEQFF. This chain links TRBV14 with TRBJ2-1; tentative D call: TRBD2 (5 bases). V gave up 1 base and J gave up 5 bases, with 9 bases separating them. CDR1 and CDR2 (germline): SGHDN, FVKESK. There are 14 residues in the CDR3.

This rearrangement joins TRBV10-2 to TRBJ2-5; 9 nucleotides match TRBD2. Trimming at V came to 5 bases and at J to 1 base, leaving 5 bases not matched to a gene. Germline loops: CDR1 WSHSY, CDR2 SAAADI. This CDR3 is built from 15 residues. The CDR3 nucleotides are TGCGCCAGCAGTCCGGCTAGCGGGACCCAAGAGACCCAGTACTTC. Residues: CASSPASGTQETQYF.

The rearrangement links TRBV6-5 to TRBJ2-1, with a possible D match to TRBD1 (6 bases). CDR3 length: 13 residues. Trimming left V 6 bases short and J 6 bases short, with 12 bases between. The V gene's germline CDR1 is MNHEY and CDR2 SVGAGI. CDR3 amino acids: CASSTGLFNEQFF. The DNA of the CDR3 is TGTGCCAGCAGCACAGGGCTATTCAATGAGCAGTTCTTC.

The chain uses TRBV7-3 and TRBJ2-2, with 10 bases aligning to TRBD2. The V and J ends lost 5 bases and 1 base, in that order; junction bases with no gene match: 7. CDR3 length: 17 amino acids. The germline CDR1 and CDR2 sequences are SGHTA and FQGTGA. The CDR3 is CASSATASGRNTGELFF. CDR3 DNA: TGTGCCAGCAGCGCCACTGCTAGCGGGAGGAACACCGGGGAGCTGTTTTTT.

The rearrangement joins TRBV29-1 to TRBJ2-3; 10 bases agree with TRBD2. Trimming cost V 5 bases and J 3 bases; bases outside gene matches: 5. The CDR3 spans 14 residues. Germline V gene lookup returns CDR1 SQVTM and CDR2 ANQGSEA. The CDR3 nucleotides are TGCAGCGTTTCTAGCGGGAGTAAAACAGATACGCAGTATTTT. As protein: CSVSSGSKTDTQYF.

J is TRBJ1-5 and V is TRBV9; D not certain. This CDR3 has 13 amino acids. Germline CDR1 reads SGDLS; CDR2 reads YYNGEE. V was shortened by 3 bases and J by 2 bases, with 6 bases between the two germline ends. The chain's CDR3 is CASSAGGNQPQHF. The CDR3 region has the DNA TGTGCCAGCAGCGCCGGGGGCAATCAGCCCCAGCATTTT.

The chain joins TRBV2 to TRBJ2-6; D call uncertain. With 5 bases removed from V and 1 base from J, the gap between germline ends came to 15 bases. This CDR3 is built from 17 residues. The germline V gene encodes CDR1 SNHLY and CDR2 FYNNEI. The CDR3 region is CASSPGYGFSGANVLTF. The CDR3 DNA sequence: TGTGCCAGCAGTCCGGGTTATGGGTTTTCTGGGGCCAACGTCCTGACTTTC.

V usage is TRBV28 and J usage is TRBJ2-1, with unresolved D. The CDR3 contains 12 residues. The V end was cut by 2 bases, the J end by 10 bases, with 9 bases between. The germline gives CDR1 MDHEN, CDR2 SYDVKM. The CDR3 protein is CASSLVDYEQFF. CDR3 in DNA: TGTGCCAGCAGTTTAGTAGATTACGAGCAGTTCTTC.

The V call is TRBV24-1, the J call TRBJ2-3, with TRBD1 matching over 8 bases. Trimming at V came to 8 bases and at J to 5 bases, leaving 8 bases not matched to a gene. Germline V gene lookup returns CDR1 KGHDR and CDR2 SFDVKD. The CDR3 totals 14 residues. CDR3 DNA sequence: TGTGCCACCAAGGACCAGGGGGCGAAAGATACGCAGTATTTT. Protein sequence: CATKDQGAKDTQYF.

The genes are TRBV7-9 and TRBJ1-2, with D possibly TRBD1 on 6 matching bases. Germline V CDR1 and CDR2: SEHNR, FQNEAQ (reference sequence). CDR3 length: 14 amino acids. Trimming removed 1 base at V and 8 bases at J, with 14 bases between. CDR3 sequence: CASSLVGDKDGYTF. The DNA for the CDR3 is TGTGCCAGCAGCTTAGTCGGGGACAAGGACGGCTACACCTTC.